What follows is one T cell receptor beta chain and its context. Germline CDR1 is SGHDT and CDR2 is YYEEEE. The V segment lost 3 bases and the J segment 2 bases; nucleotides outside the gene matches: 5. This CDR3 comprises 15 residues. CD8 cells regarded as naive lacked CD45RO, were positively chosen for CCR7, and omitted terminally differentiated effector memory CD45RA+ cells. These data originate in a study of shared clonotypes between healthy human individuals. Deep was the level used in running the assay. As handled by the study authors: Junction-only immunoSEQ data arrived without quality scores, meaning filtering differed. Sequenced by immunoSEQ multiplex PCR; TCRdb stores in-frame clones only, minus some. Clonal size and the V and J genes are those of that table, whereas D and trimming came from the DNA. The table lists roughly 770,000 clones, 90% to 97% of them singletons.

Sequenced: naive CD8+ T cells sorted from blood. The genes are TRBV5-6 and TRBJ2-1; TRBD2 aligns across 7 bases. This sequence was found in a man between 25 and 39 years old in good health. The CDR3 bases are TGTGCCAGCAGCTCGGGGCGGGAGCCCTACAATGAGCAGTTCTTC. It yields the protein CASSSGREPYNEQFF. The full variable domain, completed using reference TRBV5-6 and TRBJ2-1, is DAGVTQSPTHLIKTRGQQVTLRCSPKSGHDTVSWYQQALGQGPQFIFQYYEEEERQRGNFPDRFSGHQFPNYSSELNVNALLLGDSALYLCASSSGREPYNEQFFGPGTRLTVL.